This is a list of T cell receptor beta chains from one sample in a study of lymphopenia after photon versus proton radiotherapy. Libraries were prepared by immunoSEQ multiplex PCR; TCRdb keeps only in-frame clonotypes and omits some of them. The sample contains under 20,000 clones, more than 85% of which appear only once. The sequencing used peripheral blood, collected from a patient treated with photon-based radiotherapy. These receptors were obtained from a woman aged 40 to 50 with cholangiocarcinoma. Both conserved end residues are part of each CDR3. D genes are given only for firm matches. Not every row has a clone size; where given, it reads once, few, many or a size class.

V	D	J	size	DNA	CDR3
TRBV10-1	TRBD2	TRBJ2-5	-	TGCGCCAGCCGGACTAGCGGGGGGGCCGGGTCAGTGTCAGAGACCCAGTACTTC	CASRTSGGAGSVSETQYF
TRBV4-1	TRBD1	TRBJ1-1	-	TGCGCCAGCAGCTCTCCGACAGGGGGCACTGAAGCTTTCTTT	CASSSPTGGTEAFF
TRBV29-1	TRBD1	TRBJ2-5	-	TGCAGCGTTGGACAGGGGTACCAAGAGACCCAGTACTTC	CSVGQGYQETQYF
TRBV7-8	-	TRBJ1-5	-	TGTGCCAGCAGCTTAGGGCGGTTACATAATCAGCCCCAGCATTTT	CASSLGRLHNQPQHF
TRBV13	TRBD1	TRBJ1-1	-	TGTGCCAGCAGCCCCCGACAGGGAATGAACACTGAAGCTTTCTTT	CASSPRQGMNTEAFF
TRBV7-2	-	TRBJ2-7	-	TGTGCCAGCAGCTCGACAGGCTCCTACGAGCAGTACTTC	CASSSTGSYEQYF
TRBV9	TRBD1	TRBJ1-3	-	TGTGCCAGCAGCGCAGCCCCACAGGGGGCTGGAAACACCATATATTTT	CASSAAPQGAGNTIYF
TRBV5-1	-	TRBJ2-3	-	TGCGCCAGCAGCTTGGATTCAGTCTCCACAGATACGCAGTATTTT	CASSLDSVSTDTQYF
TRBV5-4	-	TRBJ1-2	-	TGTGCCAGCAGCTTGCGGGCAGGGGACAACTATGGCTACACCTTC	CASSLRAGDNYGYTF
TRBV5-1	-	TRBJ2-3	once	TGCGCCAGCAGCTTGGAGGGACGGACAAGCACAGATACGCAGTATTTT	CASSLEGRTSTDTQYF
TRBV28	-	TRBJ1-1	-	TGTGCCAGCAGTTTCCCCCCTTGGAAGGGAGGGGAAGACACTGAAGCTTTCTTT	CASSFPPWKGGEDTEAFF
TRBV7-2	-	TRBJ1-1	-	TGTGCCAGCAGCCTTAGTTTTTCCAGGGCTTTCTTT	CASSLSFSRAFF
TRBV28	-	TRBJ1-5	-	TGTGCCAGCAGTCCAACAGGTTTCATCGAAGATCAGCCCCAGCATTTT	CASSPTGFIEDQPQHF
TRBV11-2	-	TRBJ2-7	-	TGTGCCAGCAGCCTCCGGGAGTTGACCTCCTACGAGCAGTACTTC	CASSLRELTSYEQYF
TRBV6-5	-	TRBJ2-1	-	TGTGCCAGCAGTTACTCAGGGGCCCAGCAGTTCTTC	CASSYSGAQQFF
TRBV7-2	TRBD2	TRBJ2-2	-	TGTGCCAGCAGACTCGAACCCCCGGGACTAGCTTCCACCGGGGAGCTGTTTTTT	CASRLEPPGLASTGELFF
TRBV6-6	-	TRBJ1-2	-	TGTGCCAGCAGGGAATTTGCGGGCAACGGTAACTATGGCTACACCTTC	CASREFAGNGNYGYTF
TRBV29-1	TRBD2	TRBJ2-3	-	TGCAGCGTTGCCCAGACTAGCGGGAGTCCAGATACGCAGTATTTT	CSVAQTSGSPDTQYF